The rows below give T cell receptor beta chains drawn from one sample of a study of T cell repertoires in aging, cancer and after chemotherapy. MiXCR, applied by TCRdb to the multiplex PCR reads, yields one record per CDR3 protein. The repertoire holds fewer than 2,000 distinct CDR3 sequences, with under 40% as singletons. The sequencing sample was made of blood. The source is a human donor with a solid tumor. The donor label of this sample is uncertain. The CDR3 runs from the conserved cysteine through the conserved F or W. Fields, in order: J gene, clone size, V gene, D gene, CDR3 DNA, CDR3 protein. D genes are given only for firm matches. Size tells how often a clone was seen (once, few, many) or the class of an expanded clone, and some rows leave it out.

TRBJ2-1,hyperexpanded,TRBV20-1,TRBD2,TGCAGTGCTAGCGGGACTAGCGGGGGGCTGGGTGGGAATGAGCAGTTCTTC,CSASGTSGGLGGNEQFF
TRBJ1-4,NA,TRBV6-5,NA,TGTGCCAGCAGTAAAGCCCGGACCCCACCCCTGAATGAAAAACTGTTTTTT,CASSKARTPPLNEKLFF
TRBJ2-5,NA,TRBV12-3/TRBV12-4,TRBD2,TGTGCCAGCAGTCTAGCGGGGGGAGAGACCCAGTACTTC,CASSLAGGETQYF
TRBJ2-3,NA,TRBV7-2,TRBD2,TGTGCCAGCAGCTACGGACTAGCTAGTACAGATACGCAGTATTTT,CASSYGLASTDTQYF
TRBJ2-1,few,TRBV7-9,TRBD2,TGTGCCAGCAGCTTACCTGGACTAGCCCACAATGAGCAGTTCTTC,CASSLPGLAHNEQFF
TRBJ1-6,NA,TRBV12-3/TRBV12-4,TRBD1,TGTGCCAGCAGTCCCCGGACAGGGAATTCACCCCTCCACTTT,CASSPRTGNSPLHF
TRBJ2-3,NA,TRBV12-3/TRBV12-4,NA,TGTGCCAGCGGATCGAGCACAGATACGCAGTATTTT,CASGSSTDTQYF
TRBJ2-7,NA,TRBV28,NA,TGTGCCAGCAGCCCTCATAGGGGGGCCTACGAGCAGTACTTC,CASSPHRGAYEQYF
TRBJ2-3,NA,TRBV4-1,TRBD1,TGCGCCAGCAGCCCAGTGACAGGGCCGGCAGATACGCAGTATTTT,CASSPVTGPADTQYF
TRBJ2-1,NA,TRBV6-6,TRBD2,TGTGCCAGCAGTAGAACTAGCGGGGGAAGTAATGAGCAGTTCTTC,CASSRTSGGSNEQFF
TRBJ1-2,few,TRBV19,TRBD1,TGTGCCAGTAGTATGGACAGGGACGGAGGCTACACCTTC,CASSMDRDGGYTF
TRBJ1-5,hyperexpanded,TRBV7-9,NA,TGTGCCAGCATACGGGACAACCATAGCAATCAGCCCCAGCATTTT,CASIRDNHSNQPQHF
TRBJ1-5,NA,TRBV6-2/TRBV6-3,NA,TGTGCCAGCAACCTTGGGGGATCTAGCAATCAGCCCCAGCATTTT,CASNLGGSSNQPQHF
TRBJ2-1,NA,TRBV24-1,TRBD1,TGTGCCACCAGTGAATCTAGCCCGGCAGGGGGCGCAGGTAATGAGCAGTTCTTC,CATSESSPAGGAGNEQFF
TRBJ2-3,few,TRBV19,NA,TGTGCCAGTAGTATCGGGTGGGGCAGCACAGATACGCAGTATTTT,CASSIGWGSTDTQYF
TRBJ2-3,large,TRBV7-2,TRBD2,TGTGCCAGCAGCTTGACTAGCATCAGTCCAGATACGCAGTATTTT,CASSLTSISPDTQYF
TRBJ1-1,few,TRBV12-3/TRBV12-4,NA,TGTGCCAGCAGAGTTGGGCCCCAGGGAGCTGAAGCTTTCTTT,CASRVGPQGAEAFF
TRBJ1-2,few,TRBV20-1,NA,TGCAGTGCCCCCCCCGGGGCAGGGAATAACTATGGCTACACCTTC,CSAPPGAGNNYGYTF
TRBJ2-1,NA,TRBV15,NA,TGTGCCACCAGCAGAGTCGGGTACAATGAGCAGTTCTTC,CATSRVGYNEQFF
TRBJ2-7,few,TRBV20-1,TRBD2,TGCAGTGCTAGTGAAGAGACTAGCGACTACGAGCAGTACTTC,CSASEETSDYEQYF
TRBJ2-1,NA,TRBV7-9,NA,TGTGCCAGCAGCGCCAATACCGGGGGGCCGTACAATGAGCAGTTCTTC,CASSANTGGPYNEQFF
TRBJ2-6,NA,TRBV7-2,NA,TGTGCCAGCAGCTTAGAGGACAGCTCTGGGGCCAACGTCCTGACTTTC,CASSLEDSSGANVLTF
TRBJ2-1,NA,TRBV12-3/TRBV12-4,NA,TGTGCCAGCAGTTTAGGTGGGGGAGGTGAGCAGTTCTTC,CASSLGGGGEQFF
TRBJ2-1,NA,TRBV7-9,TRBD2,TGTGCCAGCAGCATCAGCGGGGTTGAGCAGTTCTTC,CASSISGVEQFF
TRBJ2-3,few,TRBV7-9,NA,TGTGCCAGCATCCATAGGGGGGGCACAGATACGCAGTATTTT,CASIHRGGTDTQYF
TRBJ2-3,NA,TRBV7-9,TRBD2,TGTGCCAGCAGCTTAGCGGGGGGGTTTCCAGATACGCAGTATTTT,CASSLAGGFPDTQYF
TRBJ2-5,few,TRBV6-5,NA,TGTGCCAGCACCCGCCAGCCACGTACGGGGCAAGAGACCCAGTACTTC,CASTRQPRTGQETQYF
TRBJ2-3,few,TRBV24-1,TRBD2,TGTGCCACCAGCGGGGGGGCCAGTGATACGCAGTATTTT,CATSGGASDTQYF
TRBJ1-2,few,TRBV11-2,TRBD1,TGTGCCAGCAGCGTGTGGGCGGGACAGGGGACGGGCGGCTACACCTTC,CASSVWAGQGTGGYTF
TRBJ1-5,NA,TRBV19,TRBD1,TGTGCCAGTAGTACGCGTCCCGGGACAGGACCGGTGGTCGCCCAGCATTTT,CASSTRPGTGPVVAQHF
TRBJ1-3,few,TRBV7-9,TRBD1,TGTGCCAGCAGCCGGACAGGGACGCGAAACACCATATATTTT,CASSRTGTRNTIYF
TRBJ2-7,few,TRBV19,NA,TGTGCCAGCAGATTACACGGGGAGCAGTACTTC,CASRLHGEQYF
TRBJ2-7,NA,TRBV5-6,TRBD2,TGTGCCAGCAGCTTGGGATTGGGACTAGCGGAGACCTACGAGCAGTACTTC,CASSLGLGLAETYEQYF
TRBJ1-2,NA,TRBV19,NA,TGTGCCAGAAACCGTGGAGCTAACTATGGCTACACCTTC,CARNRGANYGYTF
TRBJ2-3,NA,TRBV10-1,NA,TGCGCCAGCAGTAAGACCGATACGCAGTATTTT,CASSKTDTQYF
TRBJ2-1,NA,TRBV6-2/TRBV6-3,NA,TGTGCCAGCAGTTACTTTCGGGATGAGCAGTTCTTC,CASSYFRDEQFF
TRBJ2-7,NA,TRBV20-1,TRBD2,TGCAGTGCTAGCTTGTCTAGCGGGGTGTACGAGCAGTACTTC,CSASLSSGVYEQYF
TRBJ2-7,large,TRBV29-1,TRBD1,TGCAGCGCAGCCCACGGGACAGGGATCTACGAGCAGTACTTC,CSAAHGTGIYEQYF
TRBJ2-2,few,TRBV29-1,TRBD2,TGCAGCGTGGAATCTAGCGGATTAGGCACCGGGGAGCTGTTTTTT,CSVESSGLGTGELFF
TRBJ2-7,NA,TRBV6-5,TRBD2,TGTGCCAGCAGTTACGTAGCGGGCCGGTTAGCGGGAGGCACCTACGAGCAGTACTTC,CASSYVAGRLAGGTYEQYF
TRBJ1-4,NA,TRBV30,NA,TGTGCCTGGAGCCTTGGGTCGACTAATGAAAAACTGTTTTTT,CAWSLGSTNEKLFF
TRBJ2-5,NA,TRBV7-9,NA,TGCGCCAGCAGCCCGGTGCGGGCTCACCAAGAGACCCAGTACTTC,CASSPVRAHQETQYF
TRBJ2-4,NA,TRBV5-1,NA,TGCGCCAGCAGCTTGGCCCCAGTCGTAGAGGAAAACATTCAGTACTTC,CASSLAPVVEENIQYF
TRBJ2-3,few,TRBV20-1,TRBD2,TGCAGTGCTCACACCGATACCGGGACTAGTCTGTATTTT,CSAHTDTGTSLYF
TRBJ1-6,NA,TRBV7-6,TRBD1,TGTGCCAGCAGCTTGAAGACAGGGGGATCACCCCTCCACTTT,CASSLKTGGSPLHF
TRBJ1-5,NA,TRBV20-1,NA,TGCAGTGCTAGAGTTGAAGGGTGGGGCAATCAGCCCCAGCATTTT,CSARVEGWGNQPQHF
TRBJ1-1,NA,TRBV10-3,NA,TGTGCCATCAGTGTCGGGGGTTTGGGAACTGAAGCTTTCTTT,CAISVGGLGTEAFF
TRBJ2-6,NA,TRBV6-5,TRBD2,TGTGCCAGCAGACCCACTAGCGGGGGCTCTGGGGCCAACGTCCTGACTTTC,CASRPTSGGSGANVLTF
TRBJ2-7,NA,TRBV20-1,NA,TGCAGTTGGCAGGGTCGCAACTACGAGCAGTACTTC,CSWQGRNYEQYF
TRBJ2-3,few,TRBV6-2/TRBV6-3,NA,TGTGCCAGCAGTTACTCTCCCCAATGGAGGGCTACAGATACGCAGTATTTT,CASSYSPQWRATDTQYF
TRBJ2-3,few,TRBV19,NA,TGTGCCAGTAGTATAGCGCAGGGCGTGGGCACAGATACGCAGTATTTT,CASSIAQGVGTDTQYF